Below, 22 T cell receptor beta chains from the same sample are listed, as sequenced in a study of glioma-infiltrating T cells after dendritic cell vaccination. Time point defined: after dendritic cell vaccination, including at tumor progression/relapse. TCRdb keeps only in-frame clones here, not all; method: immunoSEQ multiplex PCR. The sample holds 20,000 to 30,000 clones, roughly nine tenths seen once. Sequencing was performed on blood, taken after dendritic cell vaccination. The receptors were sampled from a human donor with glioblastoma.

The chain carries TRBV11-2 and TRBJ2-7; D possibly corresponds to TRBD1 (5 bases). The germline V gene encodes CDR1 SGHAT and CDR2 FQNNGV. The V end lost 4 bases, the J end lost 2 bases, and 18 bases lay between the germline ends. The CDR3 covers 16 residues. This CDR3 is CASSSKSGIITYEQYF. Here the CDR3 DNA reads TGTGCCAGCAGCTCTAAATCAGGGATTATTACCTACGAGCAGTACTTC.

The chain is built from TRBV5-8 and TRBJ1-2; D ambiguous. Trimming left V 10 bases short and J 12 bases short, with 13 bases between. CDR1 is SGHTS and CDR2 is YDEGEE in the germline V gene. There are 9 residues in the CDR3. CDR3 sequence: CASEDRHTF. CDR3 in DNA: TGTGCCTCAGAGGATCGGCACACCTTC.

The chain employs TRBV5-6 and TRBJ1-4; D may be TRBD1 (5 bases). Per the germline V gene, CDR1 is SGHDT and CDR2 is YYEEEE. Trimming stripped 3 bases from V and 7 bases from J, with 19 bases between. The CDR3 consists of 16 residues. CDR3 in DNA: TGTGCCAGCAGCTCGCGTCTAGCGGGGCTGGGTGAAAAACTGTTTTTT. This sequence encodes CASSSRLAGLGEKLFF.

V and J are TRBV19 and TRBJ2-5; maybe TRBD2 (5 bases). Trimming cost V 0 bases and J 4 bases, with 12 bases left between them. Germline values: CDR1 LNHDA, CDR2 SQIVND (reference sequence). The CDR3 length is 15 residues. In nucleotides, the CDR3 is TGTGCCAGTAGTATAGATGGGCGGGTTCGAGAGACCCAGTACTTC. Amino acid sequence: CASSIDGRVRETQYF.

The rearrangement uses TRBV9 and TRBJ2-3; 9 positions agree with TRBD1. The CDR3 is 15 amino acids. J was trimmed by 5 bases and V by 4 bases; bases with no gene match: 8. The germline V gene has CDR1 SGDLS and CDR2 YYNGEE. The CDR3 sequence is CASSLRQGDGDTQYF. The DNA for the CDR3 is TGTGCCAGCAGCCTCCGACAGGGGGATGGAGATACGCAGTATTTT.

The chain uses TRBV4-1 and TRBJ1-6, with TRBD1 identical over 9 bases. This CDR3 has 14 residues. Per germline, CDR1 MGHRA and CDR2 YSYEKL. J was trimmed by 19 bases and V by 2 bases; bases with no gene match: 12. The CDR3 DNA is TGCGCCAGCAGCCAACCAGGAGGGACAGGGTCTCCACACTTT. Its protein is CASSQPGGTGSPHF.

This sequence joins TRBV10-3 and TRBJ2-1, with a tentative D call TRBD2 (6 bases). V was clipped by 3 bases and J by 5 bases, with 17 bases between them. Germline V gene lookup returns CDR1 ENHRY and CDR2 SYGVKD. The CDR3 is 16 amino acids. Written as DNA, the CDR3 is TGTGCCATCAGTGAAAGGAGGGCGGGACCCAACAATGAGCAGTTCTTC. Residues: CAISERRAGPNNEQFF.

The chain joins TRBV11-2 to TRBJ1-4; no reliable D call. The CDR3 extends over 15 amino acids. CDR1 and CDR2 from the germline V gene are SGHAT and FQNNGV. Trimming pared 5 bases from V and 8 bases from J, leaving 18 bases between. The DNA of the CDR3 is TGTGCCAGCAGCCGAGCGGTTGGGGAAGAAGAAAAACTGTTTTTT. This sequence encodes CASSRAVGEEEKLFF.

This chain joins TRBV11-2 and TRBJ2-7, with D possibly being TRBD2 (6 bases). With 6 bases removed from V and 2 bases from J, the gap between germline ends came to 8 bases. The CDR3 consists of 12 residues. Germline V gene sequence: CDR1 SGHAT, CDR2 FQNNGV. The CDR3 region is CASRGGPYEQYF. The DNA for the CDR3 is TGTGCCAGCAGGGGGGGACCCTACGAGCAGTACTTC.

The chain employs TRBV19 and TRBJ1-1; 7 bases agree with TRBD1. Germline CDR1 and CDR2: LNHDA and SQIVND (reference sequence). CDR3 length: 14 amino acids. After removal of 6 bases from V and 11 bases from J, the junction contained 15 bases not matched to a gene. DNA of the CDR3: TGTGCCAGTAGGCACTTACTTACAGGGGAAGCGGCTTTCTTT. Translated: CASRHLLTGEAAFF.

This chain joins TRBV7-6 and TRBJ2-5; possible D gene TRBD2, 5 bases. The CDR3 length is 13 residues. V was clipped by 1 base and J by 5 bases, with 8 bases between them. The germline V gene has CDR1 SGHVS and CDR2 FNYEAQ. The CDR3 DNA is TGTGCCAGCAGCTTAGACGGGGATGAGACCCAGTACTTC. It yields the protein CASSLDGDETQYF.

V usage is TRBV9 and J usage is TRBJ2-5, with D perhaps matching TRBD2 (6 bases). From germline, CDR1 is SGDLS and CDR2 YYNGEE. Deletions cut 4 bases from V and 0 bases from J, with 10 bases between. There are 14 residues in the CDR3. In nucleotides, the CDR3 is TGTGCCAGCAGCACTACTAGCTACCAAGAGACCCAGTACTTC. Translating gives CASSTTSYQETQYF.

This clone was seen once. At the DNA level, this CDR3 is encoded by other sequences in the same sample as well. The chain recombines TRBV11-3 with TRBJ2-2, with 9 positions matching TRBD1. The germline gives CDR1 SGHNT, CDR2 YENEEA. CDR3 length equals 15 residues. The J segment lost 2 bases and the V segment lost 3 bases, leaving 1 base of the junction unmatched. The chain's CDR3 is CASSLGQGNTGELFF. The CDR3 DNA follows: TGTGCCAGCAGCTTGGGACAGGGAAACACCGGGGAGCTGTTTTTT.

The chain couples TRBV27 to TRBJ1-5, with a possible D match to TRBD1 (6 bases). Trimming took 5 bases from V and 4 from J, leaving 12 bases between them. The V gene's germline CDR1 is MNHEY and CDR2 SMNVEV (reference sequence). This CDR3 spans 14 amino acids. CDR3 loop: CASSPGQTNQPQHF. CDR3 nucleotide sequence: TGTGCCAGCAGTCCCGGACAGACAAATCAGCCCCAGCATTTT.

The J gene is TRBJ2-1, the V gene TRBV5-1; 9 bases align to TRBD2. V lost 5 bases and J lost 7; bases outside the gene matches: 7. Germline V gives CDR1 SGHRS, CDR2 YFSETQ. The CDR3 is made up of 14 amino acids. CDR3 DNA: TGCGCCAGCAGACGAAGCGGGGGGCCGAATGAGCAGTTCTTC. Translated: CASRRSGGPNEQFF.

The V and J genes are TRBV5-6 and TRBJ1-4; no definite D call. Trimming left V 3 bases short and J 8 bases short, with 8 bases between. From germline, CDR1 is SGHDT and CDR2 YYEEEE. The CDR3 is 12 amino acids. In DNA form, the CDR3 reads TGTGCCAGCAGCTCAGATTACGAAAAACTGTTTTTT. Amino acids: CASSSDYEKLFF.

The CDR3 reads CASSAENTEAFF. The CDR3 nucleotides are TGTGCCAGCAGTGCAGAGAACACTGAAGCTTTCTTT. The chain combines TRBV2 with TRBJ1-1; D is unclear. The germline CDR1 and CDR2 sequences are SNHLY and FYNNEI. V was cut by 4 bases and J by 1 base, with 4 bases left in between. The CDR3 is 12 amino acids.

The chain carries TRBV11-3 and TRBJ2-3; 8 bases align to TRBD1. From germline, CDR1 is SGHNT and CDR2 YENEEA. Germline trimming cut 1 base from V and 5 bases from J; bases unmatched to any gene: 8. This CDR3 region has 16 residues. CDR3 region: CASSLGGTGAGDTQYF. Written as DNA, the CDR3 is TGTGCCAGCAGCTTAGGGGGGACAGGAGCAGGAGATACGCAGTATTTT.

In this sample, this clone turned up a few times. The V and J genes are TRBV2 and TRBJ2-1; TRBD2 agrees at 7 bases. Per the germline V gene, CDR1 is SNHLY and CDR2 is FYNNEI. J lost 7 bases, V lost 3 bases, and 12 bases had no gene match. This CDR3 contains 16 residues. The CDR3 sequence: CASSETLAAGQNEQFF. In DNA, the CDR3 is TGTGCCAGCAGTGAGACCCTAGCGGCGGGTCAGAATGAGCAGTTCTTC.

This CDR3 reads CASRSGGYEQYF. The CDR3 bases are TGTGCCAGTCGTAGCGGGGGCTACGAGCAGTACTTC. The chain recombines TRBV19 with TRBJ2-7, with 9 bases matching TRBD2. The CDR3 extends over 12 amino acids. Germline V gene lookup returns CDR1 LNHDA and CDR2 SQIVND (reference sequence). V lost 8 bases and J lost 3; bases outside the gene matches: 2.

J is TRBJ1-2 and V is TRBV7-2; D ambiguous. Trimming took 0 bases from V and 1 from J, leaving 3 bases between them. The germline CDR1 and CDR2 sequences are SGHTA and FQGNSA. CDR3 length equals 13 residues. CDR3 DNA sequence: TGTGCCAGCAGCTTAGCCCGTAACTATGGCTACACCTTC. Translation: CASSLARNYGYTF. Complete variable domain (other parts from reference TRBV7-2 and TRBJ1-2): GAGVSQSPSNKVTEKGKDVELRCDPISGHTALYWYRQSLGQGLEFLIYFQGNSAPDKSGLPSDRFSAERTGGSVSTLTIQRTQQEDSAVYLCASSLARNYGYTFGSGTRLTVV.

This chain links TRBV7-8 with TRBJ2-5; D remains ambiguous. The CDR3 covers 13 residues. The V end was cut by 5 bases, the J end by 4 bases, with 11 bases between. In germline, CDR1 is SGHVS, CDR2 FQNEAQ. This CDR3 reads CASSPMNRETQYF. The CDR3 DNA sequence: TGTGCCAGCAGCCCTATGAACCGAGAGACCCAGTACTTC.